This TCR beta chain was observed in a study of cytomegalovirus exposure and HLA in healthy donors. Study findings and constraints: Sequencing probably produced one cluster of sequence variants that were highly shared.

Primers for the PCR totalled 60 Vbeta and 13 Jbeta. Some clones are missing from TCRdb's copy, which holds only in-frame ones; the method was immunoSEQ multiplex PCR. The profile shows around 230,000 clones, 82% of them singletons. As to this clone: Antigen specificity is unknown.

The V gene's germline CDR1 is SGHRS and CDR2 YFSETQ. CDR3 size: 15 residues. After removal of 4 bases from V and 2 bases from J, the junction contained 7 bases not matched to a gene. Source material: PBMCs. The V gene is TRBV5-1, the J gene TRBJ2-7; 9 positions agree with TRBD2. This TCR derives from a middle-aged man in good health and CMV-seropositive. The CDR3 DNA reads TGCGCCAGCAGCCCCGGGACTAGCATGACCTACGAGCAGTACTTC. This sequence encodes CASSPGTSMTYEQYF.